These 20 T cell receptor beta chains were sequenced from one sample in a study of cytomegalovirus exposure and HLA in healthy donors. Use of 60 Vbeta and 13 Jbeta primers characterized the PCR. Measured with immunoSEQ multiplex PCR; TCRdb has only the in-frame clones, and not every one. Among around 130,000 clones listed, around three quarters were seen once. The sequenced sample consisted of PBMCs. These receptors all come from a middle-aged man in good health and CMV-seronegative.

This sequence joins TRBV30 and TRBJ1-2; D is ambiguous. From germline, CDR1 is GTSNPN and CDR2 SVGIG (reference sequence). V was clipped by 3 bases and J by 3 bases, with 11 bases between them. This CDR3 contains 13 residues. The CDR3 DNA is TGTGCCTGGAGCCGGGAGGCTGACTATGGCTACACCTTC. It encodes CAWSREADYGYTF. The full variable domain, its missing parts supplied by reference TRBV30 and TRBJ1-2, is SQTIHQWPATLVQPVGSPLSLECTVEGTSNPNLYWYRQAAGRGLQLLFYSVGIGQISSEVPQNLSASRPQDRQFILSSKKLLLSDSGFYLCAWSREADYGYTFGSGTRLTVV.

The CDR3: CASSTGTDTQYF. For the CDR3, the DNA is TGTGCCAGCAGCACAGGGACAGATACGCAGTATTTT. The rearrangement links TRBV9 to TRBJ2-3, with D possibly being TRBD1 (6 bases). Between the trimmed V and J ends, which lost 4 bases and 3 bases, there was a span of 6 bases. The CDR3 is 12 amino acids. Germline loops: CDR1 SGDLS, CDR2 YYNGEE.

This chain joins TRBV30 and TRBJ1-1, with D tentatively TRBD1 (5 bases). V shed 5 bases and J shed 1 base, with 11 bases lying between them. The germline CDR1 and CDR2 sequences are GTSNPN and SVGIG (reference sequence). The CDR3 has 13 residues. The CDR3 here is CAWLQESNTEAFF. The CDR3 coding sequence is TGTGCCTGGTTACAGGAATCGAACACTGAAGCTTTCTTT.

The genes are TRBV2 and TRBJ2-7; 8 bases match TRBD1. The V segment lost 2 bases and the J segment 8 bases; nucleotides outside the gene matches: 5. CDR3 length: 13 amino acids. Germline CDR1 and CDR2: SNHLY and FYNNEI. The CDR3 sequence: CASSENGQGKQYF. CDR3 bases: TGTGCCAGCAGTGAAAATGGACAGGGCAAGCAGTACTTC.

V is TRBV20-1 and J is TRBJ2-1; D remains unclear. The CDR3 is 11 amino acids. Between the trimmed V and J ends, which lost 6 bases and 10 bases, there was a span of 13 bases. CDR1 is DFQATT and CDR2 is SNEGSKA in the germline V gene (reference sequence). The CDR3 DNA is TGCAGTGCCCCGGGTCCCCTCGAGCAGTTCTTC. Amino acid sequence: CSAPGPLEQFF.

This clone was picked up a small number of times. The chain links TRBV30 to TRBJ1-5; D gene uncertain. This CDR3 is built from 14 residues. The germline CDR1 and CDR2 sequences are GTSNPN and SVGIG (reference sequence). Trimming removed 2 bases from V and 3 bases from J, with 11 bases in between. CDR3 coding DNA: TGTGCCTGGAGTCCGCAGGCATTCAATCAGCCCCAGCATTTT. Translation: CAWSPQAFNQPQHF.

The V call is TRBV10-1, the J call TRBJ2-5; D possibly corresponds to TRBD2 (6 bases). With 5 bases removed from V and 5 bases from J, the gap between germline ends came to 18 bases. CDR1 and CDR2 from the germline V gene are WNHNN and SYGVQD (reference sequence). The CDR3 has 15 amino acids. As DNA, the CDR3 is TGCGCCAGCAGTAACGGAGGGACGAGCGGGGAGACCCAGTACTTC. It encodes CASSNGGTSGETQYF.

This clone was recorded only once. The rearrangement uses TRBV7-9 and TRBJ2-7; 9 positions match TRBD2. V trimming: 3 bases; J trimming: 5 bases; junction bases outside the gene matches: 5. The CDR3 loop spans 14 amino acids. From germline, CDR1 is SEHNR and CDR2 FQNEAQ (reference sequence). CDR3 nucleotide sequence: TGTGCCAGCAGCTTGTTAGCGGGAGTCAACGAGCAGTACTTC. This codes for CASSLLAGVNEQYF.

The gene calls are TRBV9 and TRBJ1-2; TRBD1 matches 7 bases. This CDR3 is 17 amino acids long. V shed 0 bases and J 2 bases; nucleotides not matched to a gene: 10. Germline V gene sequence: CDR1 SGDLS, CDR2 YYNGEE. This CDR3 reads CASSVGLWDRGNYGYTF. CDR3 sequence (DNA): TGTGCCAGCAGCGTAGGATTGTGGGACAGAGGAAACTATGGCTACACCTTC.

This clone came up a few times. The V gene is TRBV7-6, the J gene TRBJ2-1; no reliable D call. The V and J ends lost 6 bases and 3 bases respectively, with 15 bases between them. CDR3 length: 15 amino acids. CDR1 and CDR2 from the germline V gene are SGHVS and FNYEAQ. CDR3 bases: TGTGCCAGCAGAATAGAGGCTCATCTCTACAATGAGCAGTTCTTC. This sequence encodes CASRIEAHLYNEQFF.

J is TRBJ2-5 and V is TRBV30; 8 bases map to TRBD1. The V gene's germline CDR1 is GTSNPN and CDR2 SVGIG (reference sequence). Germline trimming cut 5 bases from V and 5 bases from J; bases unmatched to any gene: 7. There are 13 residues in the CDR3. CDR3 sequence reads: CAWGTGAGETQYF. CDR3 DNA: TGTGCCTGGGGGACAGGTGCGGGGGAGACCCAGTACTTC.

The chain carries TRBV29-1 and TRBJ2-5; D is uncertain. This CDR3 contains 10 residues. CDR1 SQVTM and CDR2 ANQGSEA come from the germline V gene. Trimming cost V 7 bases and J 1 base, with 4 bases left between them. CDR3 residues: CSALQETQYF. In nucleotides, the CDR3 is TGCAGCGCCCTCCAAGAGACCCAGTACTTC.

The chain carries TRBV2 and TRBJ1-5, with a possible D match to TRBD1 (5 bases). CDR3 length: 13 residues. Germline lookup yields CDR1 SNHLY and CDR2 FYNNEI. With 2 bases removed from V and 7 bases from J, the gap between germline ends came to 9 bases. The chain's CDR3 is CASSEQGGQPQHF. In DNA, the CDR3 is TGTGCCAGCAGTGAACAGGGTGGCCAGCCCCAGCATTTT.

A remark on this clone: The missing conserved phenylalanine or tryptophan at the end of this CDR3 makes a read error likely. The chain uses TRBV9 and TRBJ2-3; TRBD2 is a possible D gene (6 bases). Between the trimmed V and J ends, which lost 3 bases and 2 bases, there was a span of 13 bases. The CDR3 is made up of 15 amino acids. Germline values: CDR1 SGDLS, CDR2 YYNGEE. CDR3 sequence (DNA): TGTGCCAGCAGCGCACGTCGCGGGGCCACAGATACGCAGTATGTT. Translated, it gives CASSARRGATDTQYV.

V and J are TRBV18 and TRBJ1-1, with 7 bases lining up with TRBD1. Germline V gene data show CDR1 as KGHSH and CDR2 as LQKENI. J lost 11 bases, V lost 4 bases, and 10 bases had no gene match. The CDR3 sequence is 13 residues long. The CDR3 DNA follows: TGTGCCAGCTCACGGGACAGCCGCCTCGGCGCTTTCTTT. Amino acids: CASSRDSRLGAFF.

This clone occurred a few times. V and J are TRBV10-3 and TRBJ1-1; D might be TRBD1 (5 bases). The germline V gene has CDR1 ENHRY and CDR2 SYGVKD. V was pared by 2 bases and J by 3 bases, with 16 bases between. This CDR3 is 16 amino acids long. DNA for the CDR3: TGTGCCATCAGTGAGGGAGGGGTCGGTGATTACACTGAAGCTTTCTTT. It codes for CAISEGGVGDYTEAFF.

The V call is TRBV2, the J call TRBJ1-2; the D gene is possibly TRBD1 (6 bases). Germline values: CDR1 SNHLY, CDR2 FYNNEI. This CDR3 comprises 15 residues. Trimming removed 4 bases at V and 6 bases at J, with 18 bases between. The CDR3 DNA reads as TGTGCCAGCAGTGGGGGGGGGCAGGCGTCAAATGGCTACACCTTC. Its translation: CASSGGGQASNGYTF.

CDR3 residues: CSVEGAITTHLRGRGNQPQHF. For the CDR3, the DNA is TGCAGCGTTGAAGGGGCGATAACGACGCACTTGAGGGGGCGCGGCAATCAGCCCCAGCATTTT. This sequence joins TRBV29-1 and TRBJ1-5; TRBD1 aligns across 7 bases. Per germline, CDR1 SQVTM and CDR2 ANQGSEA. The junction had 23 bases not matched to a gene; V was cut back by 1 base and J by 2 bases. CDR3 length: 21 amino acids. Looking up the rest from reference TRBV29-1 and TRBJ1-5 gives the full variable domain: SAVISQKPSRDICQRGTSLTIQCQVDSQVTMMFWYRQQPGQSLTLIATANQGSEATYESGFVIDKFPISRPNLTFSTLTVSNMSPEDSSIYLCSVEGAITTHLRGRGNQPQHFGDGTRLSIL.

V usage is TRBV5-6 and J usage is TRBJ2-7; tentative D call: TRBD2 (5 bases). Germline assignment: CDR1 SGHDT and CDR2 YYEEEE. The ends were cut back, 4 bases at V and 1 base at J, with 18 bases in the middle. CDR3 size: 16 residues. The CDR3 DNA follows: TGTGCCAGCAGCCAACTCCGGGGTGGTACGTCCTACGAGCAGTACTTC. Its translation is CASSQLRGGTSYEQYF.

The chain employs TRBV5-1 and TRBJ2-1; 10 nucleotides match TRBD2. Germline CDR1 and CDR2: SGHRS and YFSETQ. The CDR3 extends over 17 amino acids. Trimming removed 4 bases from V and 5 bases from J; junction bases left unmatched: 12. CDR3: CASSPPTGTSVNNEQFF. DNA for the CDR3: TGCGCCAGCAGCCCCCCGACCGGGACTAGCGTCAACAATGAGCAGTTCTTC.